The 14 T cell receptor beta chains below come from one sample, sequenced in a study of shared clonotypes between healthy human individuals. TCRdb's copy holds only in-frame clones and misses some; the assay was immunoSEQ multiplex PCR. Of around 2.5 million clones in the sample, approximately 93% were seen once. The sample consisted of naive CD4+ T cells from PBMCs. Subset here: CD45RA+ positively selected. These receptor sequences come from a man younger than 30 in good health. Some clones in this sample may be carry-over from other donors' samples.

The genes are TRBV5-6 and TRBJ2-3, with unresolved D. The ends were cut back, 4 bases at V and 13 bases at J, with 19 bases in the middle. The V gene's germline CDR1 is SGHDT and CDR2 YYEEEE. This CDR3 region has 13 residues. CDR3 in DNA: TGTGCCAGCAGCGCCCCAGGTGGTCTAGTCGAGTATTTT. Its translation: CASSAPGGLVEYF.

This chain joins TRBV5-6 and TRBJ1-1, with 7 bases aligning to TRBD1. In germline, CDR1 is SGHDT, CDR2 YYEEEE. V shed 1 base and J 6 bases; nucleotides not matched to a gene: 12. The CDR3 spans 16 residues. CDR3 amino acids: CASSLSLAYRGPEAFF. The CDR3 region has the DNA TGTGCCAGCAGCTTGAGCTTAGCGTACAGGGGTCCTGAAGCTTTCTTT.

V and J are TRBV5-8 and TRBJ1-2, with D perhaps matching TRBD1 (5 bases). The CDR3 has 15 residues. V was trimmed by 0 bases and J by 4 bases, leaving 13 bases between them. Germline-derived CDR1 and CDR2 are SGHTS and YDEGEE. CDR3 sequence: CASSLVGGRAYGYTF. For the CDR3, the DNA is TGTGCCAGCAGCTTGGTCGGGGGAAGAGCCTATGGCTACACCTTC.

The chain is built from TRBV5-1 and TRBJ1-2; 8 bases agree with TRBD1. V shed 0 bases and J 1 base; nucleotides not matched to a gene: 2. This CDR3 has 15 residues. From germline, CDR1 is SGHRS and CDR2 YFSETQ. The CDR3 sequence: CASSLGTGFNYGYTF. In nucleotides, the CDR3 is TGCGCCAGCAGCTTGGGGACAGGGTTTAACTATGGCTACACCTTC.

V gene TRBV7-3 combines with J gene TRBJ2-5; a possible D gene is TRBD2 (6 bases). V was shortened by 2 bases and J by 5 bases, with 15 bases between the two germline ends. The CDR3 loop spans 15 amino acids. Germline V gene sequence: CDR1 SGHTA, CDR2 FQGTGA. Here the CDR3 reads CASSLAGRGMETQYF. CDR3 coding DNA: TGTGCCAGCAGCTTAGCCGGCCGCGGGATGGAGACCCAGTACTTC.

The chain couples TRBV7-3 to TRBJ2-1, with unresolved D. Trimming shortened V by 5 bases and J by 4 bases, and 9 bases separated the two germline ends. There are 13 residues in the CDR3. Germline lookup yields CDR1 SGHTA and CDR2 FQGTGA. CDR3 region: CASSPQSYNEQFF. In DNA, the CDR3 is TGTGCCAGCAGCCCCCAGTCATACAATGAGCAGTTCTTC.

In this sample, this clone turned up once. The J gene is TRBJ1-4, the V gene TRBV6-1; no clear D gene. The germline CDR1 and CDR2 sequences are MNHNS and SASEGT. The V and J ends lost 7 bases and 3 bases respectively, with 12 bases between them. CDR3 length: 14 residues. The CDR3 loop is CASTPGSANEKLFF. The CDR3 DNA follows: TGTGCCAGCACCCCGGGCAGCGCTAATGAAAAACTGTTTTTT.

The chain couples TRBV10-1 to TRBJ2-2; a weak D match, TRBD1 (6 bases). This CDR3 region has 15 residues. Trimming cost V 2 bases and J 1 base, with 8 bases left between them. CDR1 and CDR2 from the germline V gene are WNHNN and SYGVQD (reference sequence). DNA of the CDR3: TGCGCCAGCAGTGAGGACAGGCTGAACACCGGGGAGCTGTTTTTT. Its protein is CASSEDRLNTGELFF.

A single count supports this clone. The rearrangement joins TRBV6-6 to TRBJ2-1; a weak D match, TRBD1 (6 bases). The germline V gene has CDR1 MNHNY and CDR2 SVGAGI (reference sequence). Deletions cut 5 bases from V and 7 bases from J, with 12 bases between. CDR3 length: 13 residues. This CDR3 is CASSGTGSNEQFF. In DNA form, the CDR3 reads TGTGCCAGCAGTGGAACAGGGTCAAATGAGCAGTTCTTC.

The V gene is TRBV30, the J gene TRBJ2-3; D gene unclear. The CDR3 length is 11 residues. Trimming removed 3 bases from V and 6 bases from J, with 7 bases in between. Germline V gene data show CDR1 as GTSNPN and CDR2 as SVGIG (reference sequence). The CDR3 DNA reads TGTGCCTGGAGCGCGTCGGATACGCAGTATTTT. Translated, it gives CAWSASDTQYF.

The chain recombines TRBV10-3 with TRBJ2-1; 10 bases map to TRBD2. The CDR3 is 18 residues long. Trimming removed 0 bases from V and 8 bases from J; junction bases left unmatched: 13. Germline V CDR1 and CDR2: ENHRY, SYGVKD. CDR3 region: CAISESVLAGALEDEQFF. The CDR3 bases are TGTGCCATCAGTGAGTCGGTTCTAGCGGGAGCCTTGGAGGATGAGCAGTTCTTC.

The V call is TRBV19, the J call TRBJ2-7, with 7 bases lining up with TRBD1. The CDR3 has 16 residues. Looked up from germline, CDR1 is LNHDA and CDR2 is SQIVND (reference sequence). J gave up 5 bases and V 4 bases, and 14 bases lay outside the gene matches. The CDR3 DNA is TGTGCCAGTAGTAGCCCACGTAGACAGGGCATCCACGAGCAGTACTTC. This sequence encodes CASSSPRRQGIHEQYF.

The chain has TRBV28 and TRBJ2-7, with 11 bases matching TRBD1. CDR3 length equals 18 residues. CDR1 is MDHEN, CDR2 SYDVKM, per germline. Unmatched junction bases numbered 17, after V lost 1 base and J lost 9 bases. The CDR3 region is CASSLSIGRTGGSNGQYF. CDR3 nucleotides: TGTGCCAGCAGTTTATCGATAGGTAGGACAGGGGGCTCTAACGGGCAGTACTTC.

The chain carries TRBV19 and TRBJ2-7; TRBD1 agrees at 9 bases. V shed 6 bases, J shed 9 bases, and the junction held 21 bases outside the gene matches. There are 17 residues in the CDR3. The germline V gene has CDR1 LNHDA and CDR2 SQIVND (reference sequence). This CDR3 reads CASSMPGGGQGLRGQYF. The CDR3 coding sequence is TGTGCCAGTAGCATGCCCGGCGGGGGACAGGGCCTACGAGGGCAGTACTTC.